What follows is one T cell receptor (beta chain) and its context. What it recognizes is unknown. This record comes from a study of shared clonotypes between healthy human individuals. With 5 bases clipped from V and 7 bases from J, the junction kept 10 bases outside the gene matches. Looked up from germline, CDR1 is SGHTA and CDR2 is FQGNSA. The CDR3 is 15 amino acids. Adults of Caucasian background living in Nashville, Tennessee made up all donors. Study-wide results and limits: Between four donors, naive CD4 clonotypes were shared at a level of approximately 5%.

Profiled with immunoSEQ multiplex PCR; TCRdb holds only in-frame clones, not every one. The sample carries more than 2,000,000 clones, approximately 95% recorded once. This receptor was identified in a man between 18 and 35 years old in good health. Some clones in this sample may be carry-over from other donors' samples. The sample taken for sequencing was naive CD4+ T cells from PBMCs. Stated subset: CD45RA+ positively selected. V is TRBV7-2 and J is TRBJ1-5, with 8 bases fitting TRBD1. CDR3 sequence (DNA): TGTGCCAGCAGCGTCGGACAGGGCCTCGGGCAGCCCCAGCATTTT. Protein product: CASSVGQGLGQPQHF.